One and the same sample provided the 5 T cell receptor beta chains below, sequenced in a study of blood T cell repertoires in COVID-19 (dated by TCRdb to 2020 to 2022). The library relied on the immunoSEQ multiplex PCR assay. The table comes from immuneACCESS by way of TCRdb, which keeps in-frame sequences with V and J called. Part of the clones is missing from these tables; in studies checked, under half for an unresolved V gene and the rest for unknown reasons. The sample profile shows about 140,000 clones; approximately 88% of them were found once. Around 5% of the sample comes from the top ten. Material for sequencing was peripheral blood. The source is a human donor in a cohort sampled during active COVID-19.

This chain uses TRBV27 with TRBJ1-5; 10 bases line up with TRBD1. Germline CDR1 and CDR2: MNHEY and SMNVEV (reference sequence). J was trimmed by 7 bases and V by 2 bases; bases with no gene match: 5. The CDR3 spans 15 residues. Here the CDR3 reads CASSLGQGVGQPQHF. The CDR3 DNA is TGTGCCAGCAGTTTAGGACAGGGGGTAGGACAGCCCCAGCATTTT.

V usage is TRBV28 and J usage is TRBJ2-7; TRBD2 agrees at 8 bases. V shed 2 bases and J 5 bases; nucleotides not matched to a gene: 2. The CDR3 is made up of 13 amino acids. In germline, CDR1 is MDHEN, CDR2 SYDVKM. This chain's CDR3 is CASSLLLADEQYF. The CDR3 DNA reads as TGTGCCAGCAGTTTACTACTAGCGGACGAGCAGTACTTC. Looking up the rest from reference TRBV28 and TRBJ2-7 gives the full variable domain: DVKVTQSSRYLVKRTGEKVFLECVQDMDHENMFWYRQDPGLGLRLIYFSYDVKMKEKGDIPEGYSVSREKKERFSLILESASTNQTSMYLCASSLLLADEQYFGPGTRLTVT.

This clone was picked up a small number of times. The gene calls are TRBV7-2 and TRBJ1-6; D is undetermined. Per the germline V gene, CDR1 is SGHTA and CDR2 is FQGNSA. CDR3 length: 14 amino acids. Trimming stripped 3 bases from V and 9 bases from J, with 12 bases between. The CDR3 reads CASSFRGVGSPLHF. CDR3 nucleotides: TGTGCCAGCAGCTTCCGAGGAGTCGGTTCACCCCTCCACTTT.

The rearrangement links TRBV3-1 (or the pseudogene TRBV3-2) to TRBJ1-1; D possibly corresponds to TRBD1 (5 bases). Germline lookup yields CDR1 LGHDT and CDR2 YNNKEL (reference sequence). There are 12 residues in the CDR3. The V and J ends lost 3 bases and 7 bases respectively, with 9 bases between them. CDR3 DNA: TGTGCCAGCAGCCATGGGGGGTATGAAGCTTTCTTT. Amino acid sequence: CASSHGGYEAFF.

This clone occurred once. The chain uses TRBV19 and TRBJ2-7; tentative D call: TRBD1 (6 bases). Germline V gene lookup returns CDR1 LNHDA and CDR2 SQIVND (reference sequence). V dropped 2 bases and J dropped 0 bases, with 11 bases sitting between them. The CDR3 runs to 15 residues. CDR3 region: CASSIPGRGSYEQYF. In DNA form, the CDR3 reads TGTGCCAGTAGTATACCAGGCAGGGGCTCCTACGAGCAGTACTTC.